This is a list of T cell receptor beta chains from one sample in a study of blood T cells in healthy people across ages. TCRdb re-analysed the 5' RACE reads in MiXCR, keeping a single row per CDR3 protein. The sample has about 730,000 distinct CDR3 sequences; roughly 43% are singletons. Sequencing was performed on blood. The receptors come from a woman between 55 and 75 years old in good health. Both conserved end residues are part of each CDR3. The D gene is left open where the match is weak. The listing skips clone size in some rows; elsewhere it reads once, few, many or a size class.

TRBJ2-3 | few | TRBD1 | TRBV10-1 | TGCGCCAGCAGTGGACCAGGGACAGGCTGGGCAGATACGCAGTATTTT | CASSGPGTGWADTQYF
TRBJ2-1 | - | TRBD2 | TRBV3-1 | TGTGCCAACAGCCAACCCCGCGGGAGCTACAATGAGCAGTTCTTC | CANSQPRGSYNEQFF
TRBJ1-1 | once | TRBD1 | TRBV6-1 | TGTGCCAGCAGTCCGGGTGACAGGGTGGAGGGAATGAACACTGAAGCTTTCTTT | CASSPGDRVEGMNTEAFF
TRBJ2-2 | - | TRBD1 | TRBV20-1 | TGCAGTGCTAGACAACCGGGACAGGGAACTTTGGGTACCGGGGAGCTGTTTTTT | CSARQPGQGTLGTGELFF
TRBJ1-6 | many | TRBD1 | TRBV7-9 | TGTGCCAGCAGCCAACAGATGGGGACAGGGGATTCACCCCTCCACTTT | CASSQQMGTGDSPLHF
TRBJ1-1 | many | TRBD1 | TRBV7-2 | TGTGCCAGCAGCTCGTCGTTGACAGGGGGGTATGGTGGCACTGAAGCTTTCTTT | CASSSSLTGGYGGTEAFF
TRBJ1-4 | - | - | TRBV27 | TGTGCCAGCAGTTTTGCTGGGATTAATGAAAAACTGTTTTTT | CASSFAGINEKLFF
TRBJ2-7 | - | - | TRBV6-2/TRBV6-3 | TGTGCCAGCAGTTACCCGGTCGACAGGACGTCATACGAGCAGTACTTC | CASSYPVDRTSYEQYF
TRBJ2-1 | - | TRBD2 | TRBV12-3/TRBV12-4 | TGTGCCAGCAGCAGCGGGAGGTGGAATGAGCAGTTCTTC | CASSSGRWNEQFF
TRBJ2-1 | - | - | TRBV11-1 | TGTGCCAGCAGCACCTCGGGACTCCTTCCCTACAATGAGCAGTTCTTC | CASSTSGLLPYNEQFF
TRBJ2-3 | - | - | TRBV9 | TGTGCCAGCAGCGTAGTGGGACTCCGCACAGATACGCAGTATTTT | CASSVVGLRTDTQYF
TRBJ1-1 | - | - | TRBV28 | TGTGCCAGCAGTTTAGATATCATGGGGACTGAAGCTTTCTTT | CASSLDIMGTEAFF
TRBJ2-1 | few | - | TRBV5-6 | TGTGCCAGCAGCCGACGACAGACAAGCCTTTACAATGAGCAGTTCTTC | CASSRRQTSLYNEQFF
TRBJ2-7 | many | - | TRBV20-1 | TGCAGTGCTAGAGTGACGGGGACCTACGAGCAGTACTTC | CSARVTGTYEQYF
TRBJ2-7 | - | TRBD2 | TRBV2 | TGTGCCAGCAAGGTCACTAGCGGTCCACCCCAGCAGTACTTC | CASKVTSGPPQQYF
TRBJ2-1 | many | - | TRBV4-3 | TGCGCCAGCAGCCAAGATAGGGACCCATCCAATGAGCAGTTCTTC | CASSQDRDPSNEQFF
TRBJ2-3 | few | - | TRBV7-9 | TGTGCCAGCAGCTTAGCGTTGGACCAAGATACGCAGTATTTT | CASSLALDQDTQYF
TRBJ2-1 | once | - | TRBV28 | TGTGCCAGCAGTTTAAAGGTCAGACACCACTCCTACAATGAGCAGTTCTTC | CASSLKVRHHSYNEQFF
TRBJ2-3 | many | - | TRBV12-3/TRBV12-4 | TGTGCCAGCAGTCCCTCAGGCGGGTCGACAGATACGCAGTATTTT | CASSPSGGSTDTQYF
TRBJ1-5 | - | - | TRBV7-2 | TGTGCCAGCAGCGGAGGAAGAACTCTAGGGGCCCAGCATTTT | CASSGGRTLGAQHF
TRBJ1-1 | - | - | TRBV12-3/TRBV12-4 | TGTGCCAGCAGTTTCGGGGCCCTTGAAGCTTTCTTT | CASSFGALEAFF
TRBJ2-3 | few | - | TRBV29-1 | TGCAGCGTTGGGCCTCCAGATACGCAGTATTTT | CSVGPPDTQYF
TRBJ2-7 | many | TRBD2 | TRBV29-1 | TGCAGCTTCGCTCGGACTAGCGGGACTGGCGAGCAGTACTTC | CSFARTSGTGEQYF